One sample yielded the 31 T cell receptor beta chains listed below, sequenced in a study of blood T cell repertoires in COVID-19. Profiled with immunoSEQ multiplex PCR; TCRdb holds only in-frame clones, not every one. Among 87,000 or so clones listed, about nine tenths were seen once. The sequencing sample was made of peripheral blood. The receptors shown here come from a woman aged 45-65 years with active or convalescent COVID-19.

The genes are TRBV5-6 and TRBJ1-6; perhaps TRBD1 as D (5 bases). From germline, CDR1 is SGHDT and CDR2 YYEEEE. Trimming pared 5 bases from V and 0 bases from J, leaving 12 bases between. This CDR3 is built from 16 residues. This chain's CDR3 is CASSSGHSSYNSPLHF. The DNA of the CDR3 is TGTGCCAGCAGTTCCGGACACAGCTCCTATAATTCACCCCTCCACTTT.

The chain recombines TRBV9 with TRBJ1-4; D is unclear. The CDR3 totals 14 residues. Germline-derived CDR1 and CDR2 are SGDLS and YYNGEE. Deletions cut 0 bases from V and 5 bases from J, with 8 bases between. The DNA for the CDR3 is TGTGCCAGCAGCGTAGCTTACGGGAATGAAAAACTGTTTTTT. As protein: CASSVAYGNEKLFF.

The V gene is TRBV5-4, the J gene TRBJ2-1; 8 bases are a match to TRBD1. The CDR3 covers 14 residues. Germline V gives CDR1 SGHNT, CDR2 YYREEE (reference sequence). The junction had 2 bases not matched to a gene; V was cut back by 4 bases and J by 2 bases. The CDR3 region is CASSGQGTYNEQFF. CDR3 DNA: TGTGCCAGCAGCGGACAGGGCACCTACAATGAGCAGTTCTTC.

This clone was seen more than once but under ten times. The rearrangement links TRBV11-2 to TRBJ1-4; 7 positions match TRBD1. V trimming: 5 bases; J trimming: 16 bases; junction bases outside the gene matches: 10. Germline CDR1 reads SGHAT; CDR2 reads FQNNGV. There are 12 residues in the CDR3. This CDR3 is CASSTRDRERFF. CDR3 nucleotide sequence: TGTGCCAGCAGCACTCGAGACAGGGAGCGGTTTTTT.

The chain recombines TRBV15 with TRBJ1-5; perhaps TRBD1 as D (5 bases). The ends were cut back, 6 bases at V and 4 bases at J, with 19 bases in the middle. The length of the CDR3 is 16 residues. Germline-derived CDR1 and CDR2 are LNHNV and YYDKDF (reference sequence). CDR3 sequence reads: CATRVSPAGYNQPQHF. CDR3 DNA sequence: TGTGCCACCAGAGTGTCCCCGGCAGGGTATAATCAGCCCCAGCATTTT.

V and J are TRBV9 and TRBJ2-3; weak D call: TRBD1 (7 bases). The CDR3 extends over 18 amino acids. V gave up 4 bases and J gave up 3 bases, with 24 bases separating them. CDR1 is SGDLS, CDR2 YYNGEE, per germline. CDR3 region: CASSPIPRTGEATDTQYF. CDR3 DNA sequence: TGTGCCAGCAGCCCCATACCTCGAACAGGGGAGGCGACAGATACGCAGTATTTT.

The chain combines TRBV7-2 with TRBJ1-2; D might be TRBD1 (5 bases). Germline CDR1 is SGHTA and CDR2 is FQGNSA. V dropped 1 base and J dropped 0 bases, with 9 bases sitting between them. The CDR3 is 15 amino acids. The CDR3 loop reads CASSLEKGTNYGYTF. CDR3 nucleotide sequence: TGTGCCAGCAGCTTAGAAAAGGGGACTAACTATGGCTACACCTTC.

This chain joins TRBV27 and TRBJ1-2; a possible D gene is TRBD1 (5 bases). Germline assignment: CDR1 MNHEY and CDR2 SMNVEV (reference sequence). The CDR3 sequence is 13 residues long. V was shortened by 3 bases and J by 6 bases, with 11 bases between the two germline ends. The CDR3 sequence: CASSFREGDGYTF. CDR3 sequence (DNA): TGTGCCAGCAGTTTCAGGGAGGGAGATGGCTACACCTTC.

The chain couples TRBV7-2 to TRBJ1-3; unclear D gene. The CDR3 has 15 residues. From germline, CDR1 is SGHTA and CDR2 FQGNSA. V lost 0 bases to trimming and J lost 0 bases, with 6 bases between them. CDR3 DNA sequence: TGTGCCAGCAGCTTAGCTTTCAGCTCTGGAAACACCATATATTTT. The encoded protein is CASSLAFSSGNTIYF.

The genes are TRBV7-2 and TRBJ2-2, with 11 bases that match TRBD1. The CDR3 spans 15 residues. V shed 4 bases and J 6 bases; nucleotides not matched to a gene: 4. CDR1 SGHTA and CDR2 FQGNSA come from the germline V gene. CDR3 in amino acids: CASSWAGQGAGELFF. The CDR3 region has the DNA TGTGCCAGCAGCTGGGCGGGACAGGGGGCCGGGGAGCTGTTTTTT.

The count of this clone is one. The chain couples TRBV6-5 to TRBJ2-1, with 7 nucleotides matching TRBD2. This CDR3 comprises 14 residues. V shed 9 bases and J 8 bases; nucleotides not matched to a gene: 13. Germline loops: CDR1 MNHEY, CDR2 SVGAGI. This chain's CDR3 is CASRSGTKGHEQFF. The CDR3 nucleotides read TGTGCCAGTAGATCCGGGACTAAAGGACATGAGCAGTTCTTC.

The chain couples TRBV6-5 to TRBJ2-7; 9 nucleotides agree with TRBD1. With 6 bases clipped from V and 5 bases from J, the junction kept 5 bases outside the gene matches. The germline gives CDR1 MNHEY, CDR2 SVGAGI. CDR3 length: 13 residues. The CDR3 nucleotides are TGTGCCAGCAGGTCGGGACAGGGAAACGAGCAGTACTTC. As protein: CASRSGQGNEQYF.

CDR3 bases: TGCAGCGTTGAAGCAATCGCCAGCGGGGGTGCAGATACGCAGTATTTT. Translation gives CSVEAIASGGADTQYF. The chain uses TRBV29-1 and TRBJ2-3, with TRBD2 identical over 8 bases. Germline V gives CDR1 SQVTM, CDR2 ANQGSEA. Trimming at V came to 1 base and at J to 4 bases, leaving 10 bases not matched to a gene. CDR3 length equals 16 residues.

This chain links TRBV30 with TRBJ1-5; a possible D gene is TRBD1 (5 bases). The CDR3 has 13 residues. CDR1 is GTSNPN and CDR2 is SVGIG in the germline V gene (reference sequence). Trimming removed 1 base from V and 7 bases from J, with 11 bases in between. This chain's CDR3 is CAWSGQTDQPQHF. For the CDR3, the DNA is TGTGCCTGGAGTGGTCAGACAGACCAGCCCCAGCATTTT.

The CDR3 coding sequence is TGTGCCAGCAGTTCTAGCAGAAACTATGGCTACACCTTC. Encoded protein: CASSSSRNYGYTF. V and J are TRBV12-3 or TRBV12-4 and TRBJ1-2; unclear D gene. The CDR3 is 13 residues long. Trimming took off 4 bases at V and 2 bases at J, with 8 bases between the two ends.

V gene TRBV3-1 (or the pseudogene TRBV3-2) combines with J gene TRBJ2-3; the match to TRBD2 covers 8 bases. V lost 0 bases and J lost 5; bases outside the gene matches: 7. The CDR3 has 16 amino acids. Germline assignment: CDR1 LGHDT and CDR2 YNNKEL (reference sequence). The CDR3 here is CASSQDKAGVEDTQYF. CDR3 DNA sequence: TGTGCCAGCAGCCAAGATAAAGCGGGGGTTGAAGATACGCAGTATTTT.

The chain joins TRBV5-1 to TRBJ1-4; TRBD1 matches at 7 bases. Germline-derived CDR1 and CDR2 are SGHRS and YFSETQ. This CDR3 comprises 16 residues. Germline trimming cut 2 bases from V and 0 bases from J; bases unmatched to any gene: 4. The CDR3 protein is CASSLGQAATNEKLFF. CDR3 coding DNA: TGCGCCAGCAGCTTAGGACAGGCCGCAACTAATGAAAAACTGTTTTTT.

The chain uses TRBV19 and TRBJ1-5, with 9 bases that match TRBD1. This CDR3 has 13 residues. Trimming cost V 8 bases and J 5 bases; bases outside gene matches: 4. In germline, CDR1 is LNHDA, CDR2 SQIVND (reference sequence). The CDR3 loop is CASARQGDQPQHF. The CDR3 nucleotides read TGTGCCAGTGCCAGACAGGGGGATCAGCCCCAGCATTTT.

The CDR3 region has the DNA TGTGCCAGTTCGTATAGCAATCAGCCCCAGCATTTT. Translating gives CASSYSNQPQHF. The V and J genes are TRBV25-1 and TRBJ1-5, with D hard to call. CDR1 MGHDK and CDR2 SYGVNS come from the germline V gene. Between the trimmed V and J ends, which lost 9 bases and 0 bases, there was a span of 6 bases. The CDR3 has 12 residues.

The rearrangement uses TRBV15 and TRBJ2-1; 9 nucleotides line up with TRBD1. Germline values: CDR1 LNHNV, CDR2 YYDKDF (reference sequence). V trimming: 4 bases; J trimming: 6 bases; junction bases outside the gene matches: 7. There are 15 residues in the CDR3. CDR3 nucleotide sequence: TGTGCCACCAGCACGCGGACAGGGGTTGGCAATGAGCAGTTCTTC. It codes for CATSTRTGVGNEQFF. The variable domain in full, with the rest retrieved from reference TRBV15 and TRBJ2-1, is DAMVIQNPRYQVTQFGKPVTLSCSQTLNHNVMYWYQQKSSQAPKLLFHYYDKDFNNEADTPDNFQSRRPNTSFCFLDIRSPGLGDTAMYLCATSTRTGVGNEQFFGPGTRLTVL.

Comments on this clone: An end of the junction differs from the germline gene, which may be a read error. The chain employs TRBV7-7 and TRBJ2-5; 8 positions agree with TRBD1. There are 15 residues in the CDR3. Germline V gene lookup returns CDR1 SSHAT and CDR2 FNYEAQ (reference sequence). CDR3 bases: TGTGCTAGCAGCTCGTCCGGGACAGGAAGGGAGACCCAGTACTTC. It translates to CASSSSGTGRETQYF.

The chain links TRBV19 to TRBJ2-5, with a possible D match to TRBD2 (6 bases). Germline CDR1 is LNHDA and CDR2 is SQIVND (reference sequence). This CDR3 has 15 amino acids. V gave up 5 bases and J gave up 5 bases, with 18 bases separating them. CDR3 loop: CASSPVSLALETQYF. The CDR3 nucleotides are TGTGCCAGTAGTCCAGTTTCTCTAGCGTTGGAGACCCAGTACTTC.

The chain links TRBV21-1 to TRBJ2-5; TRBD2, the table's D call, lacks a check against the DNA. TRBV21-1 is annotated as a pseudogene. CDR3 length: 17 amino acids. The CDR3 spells CASSTPTGLAVGETQYF. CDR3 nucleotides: TGTGCCAGCAGCACCCCCACCGGGCTAGCGGTAGGAGAGACCCAGTACTTC.

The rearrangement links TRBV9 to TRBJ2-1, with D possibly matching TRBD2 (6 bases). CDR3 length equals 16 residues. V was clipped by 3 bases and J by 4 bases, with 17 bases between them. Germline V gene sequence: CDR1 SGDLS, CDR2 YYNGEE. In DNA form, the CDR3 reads TGTGCCAGCAGCGGCAGACTTGGCGGGGCGTACAATGAGCAGTTCTTC. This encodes CASSGRLGGAYNEQFF.

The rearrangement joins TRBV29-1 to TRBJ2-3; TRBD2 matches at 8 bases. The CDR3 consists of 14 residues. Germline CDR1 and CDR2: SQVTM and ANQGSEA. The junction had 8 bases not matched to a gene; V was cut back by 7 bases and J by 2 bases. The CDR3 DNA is TGCAGCGGGAGGGAGCGGGGGTACACAGATACGCAGTATTTT. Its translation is CSGRERGYTDTQYF.

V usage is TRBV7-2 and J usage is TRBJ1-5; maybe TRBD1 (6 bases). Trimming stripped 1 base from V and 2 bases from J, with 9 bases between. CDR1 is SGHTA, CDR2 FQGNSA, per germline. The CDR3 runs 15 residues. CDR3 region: CASSLGRGGNQPQHF. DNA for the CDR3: TGTGCCAGCAGCTTAGGCAGGGGTGGCAATCAGCCCCAGCATTTT.

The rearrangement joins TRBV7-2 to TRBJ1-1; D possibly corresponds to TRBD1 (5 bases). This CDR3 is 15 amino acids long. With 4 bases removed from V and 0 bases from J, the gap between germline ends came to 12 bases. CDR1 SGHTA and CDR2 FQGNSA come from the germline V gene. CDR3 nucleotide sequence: TGTGCCAGCAGCTCGGGGGGTAAAATGAACACTGAAGCTTTCTTT. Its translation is CASSSGGKMNTEAFF.

The CDR3 DNA reads as TGTGCCAGCAGCCCGGCGGTGAACACTGAAGCTTTCTTT. This sequence encodes CASSPAVNTEAFF. The genes are TRBV7-3 and TRBJ1-1; D not resolved. Trimming pared 5 bases from V and 0 bases from J, leaving 7 bases between. In germline, CDR1 is SGHTA, CDR2 FQGTGA. CDR3 size: 13 residues.

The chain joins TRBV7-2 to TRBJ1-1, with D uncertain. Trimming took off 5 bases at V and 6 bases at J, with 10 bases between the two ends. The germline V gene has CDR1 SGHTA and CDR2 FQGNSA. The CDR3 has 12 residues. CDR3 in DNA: TGTGCCAGCAGCCGCGGTTTGTCTGAAGCTTTCTTT. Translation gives CASSRGLSEAFF.

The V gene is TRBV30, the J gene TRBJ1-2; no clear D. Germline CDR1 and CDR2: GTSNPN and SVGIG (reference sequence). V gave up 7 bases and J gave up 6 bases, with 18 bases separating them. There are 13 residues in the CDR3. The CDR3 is CASVEGGFDGYTF. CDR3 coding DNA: TGTGCCTCAGTGGAGGGAGGGTTTGATGGCTACACCTTC.

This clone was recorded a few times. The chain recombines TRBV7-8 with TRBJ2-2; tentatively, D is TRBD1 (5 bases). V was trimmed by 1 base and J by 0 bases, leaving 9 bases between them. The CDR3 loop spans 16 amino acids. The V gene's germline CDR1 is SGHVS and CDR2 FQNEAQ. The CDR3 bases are TGTGCCAGCAGCTTAGGTTCGACAGCGAACACCGGGGAGCTGTTTTTT. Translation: CASSLGSTANTGELFF.